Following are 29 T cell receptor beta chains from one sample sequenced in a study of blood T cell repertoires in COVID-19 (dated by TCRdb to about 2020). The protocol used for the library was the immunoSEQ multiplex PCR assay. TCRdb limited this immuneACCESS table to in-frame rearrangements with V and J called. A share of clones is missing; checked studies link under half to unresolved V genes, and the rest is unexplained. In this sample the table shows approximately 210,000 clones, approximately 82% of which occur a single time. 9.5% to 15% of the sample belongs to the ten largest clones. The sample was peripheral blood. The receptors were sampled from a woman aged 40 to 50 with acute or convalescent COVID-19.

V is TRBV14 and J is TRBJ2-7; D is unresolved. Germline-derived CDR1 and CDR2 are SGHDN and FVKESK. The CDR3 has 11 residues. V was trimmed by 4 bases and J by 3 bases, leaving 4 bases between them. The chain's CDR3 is CASSLGYEQYF. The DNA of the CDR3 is TGTGCCAGCAGCCTCGGCTACGAGCAGTACTTC.

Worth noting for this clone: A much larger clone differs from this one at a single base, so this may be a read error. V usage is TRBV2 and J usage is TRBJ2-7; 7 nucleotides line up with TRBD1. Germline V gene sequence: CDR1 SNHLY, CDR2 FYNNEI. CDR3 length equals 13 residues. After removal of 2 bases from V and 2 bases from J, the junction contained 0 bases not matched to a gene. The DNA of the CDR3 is TGTGCCAGCAGTGAACAGGGGGCCTACGAGCAGTACTTC. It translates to CASSEQGAYEQYF.

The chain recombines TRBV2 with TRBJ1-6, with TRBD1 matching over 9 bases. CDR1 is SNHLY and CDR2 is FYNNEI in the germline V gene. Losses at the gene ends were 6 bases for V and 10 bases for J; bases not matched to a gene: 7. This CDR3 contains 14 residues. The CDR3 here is CASSPGQGGSPLHF. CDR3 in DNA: TGTGCCAGCAGCCCGGGACAGGGTGGCTCACCCCTCCACTTT.

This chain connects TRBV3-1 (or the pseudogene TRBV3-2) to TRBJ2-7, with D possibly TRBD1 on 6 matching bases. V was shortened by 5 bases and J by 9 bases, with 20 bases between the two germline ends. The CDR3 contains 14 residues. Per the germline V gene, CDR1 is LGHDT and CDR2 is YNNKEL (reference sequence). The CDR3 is CASSTRDTRAGQYF. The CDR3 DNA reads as TGTGCCAGCAGCACACGGGACACGAGGGCTGGGCAGTACTTC.

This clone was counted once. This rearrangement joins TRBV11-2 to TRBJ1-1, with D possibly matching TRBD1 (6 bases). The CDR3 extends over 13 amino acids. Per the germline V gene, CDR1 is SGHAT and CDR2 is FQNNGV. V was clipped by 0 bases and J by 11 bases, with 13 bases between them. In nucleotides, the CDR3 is TGTGCCAGCAGCTTAGATAGGGGGGGCAGGGCTTTCTTT. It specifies CASSLDRGGRAFF.

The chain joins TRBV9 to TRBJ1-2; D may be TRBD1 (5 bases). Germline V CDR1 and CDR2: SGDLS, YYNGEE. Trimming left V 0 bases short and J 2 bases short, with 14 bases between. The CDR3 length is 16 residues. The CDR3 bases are TGTGCCAGCAGCGTAGAGCCCGACAGCTTGAACTATGGCTACACCTTC. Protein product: CASSVEPDSLNYGYTF.

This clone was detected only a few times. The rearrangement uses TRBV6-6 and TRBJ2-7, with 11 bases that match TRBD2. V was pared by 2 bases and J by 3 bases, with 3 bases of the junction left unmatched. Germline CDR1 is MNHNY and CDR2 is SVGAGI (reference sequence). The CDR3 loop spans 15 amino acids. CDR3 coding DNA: TGTGCCAGCAGTTACGTAGCGGGAGGGATCTACGAGCAGTACTTC. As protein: CASSYVAGGIYEQYF.

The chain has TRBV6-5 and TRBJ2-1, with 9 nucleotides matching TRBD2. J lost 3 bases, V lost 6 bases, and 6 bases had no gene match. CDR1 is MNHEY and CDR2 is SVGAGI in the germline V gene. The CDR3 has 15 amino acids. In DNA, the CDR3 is TGTGCCAGCAGGGACTTAGCGGGAGTCTACAATGAGCAGTTCTTC. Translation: CASRDLAGVYNEQFF.

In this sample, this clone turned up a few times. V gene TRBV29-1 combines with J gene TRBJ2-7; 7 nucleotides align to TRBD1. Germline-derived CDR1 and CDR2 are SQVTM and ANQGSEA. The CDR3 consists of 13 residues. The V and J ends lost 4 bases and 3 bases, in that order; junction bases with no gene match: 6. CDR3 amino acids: CSVVPGGVYEQYF. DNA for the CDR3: TGCAGCGTTGTGCCAGGGGGTGTCTACGAGCAGTACTTC.

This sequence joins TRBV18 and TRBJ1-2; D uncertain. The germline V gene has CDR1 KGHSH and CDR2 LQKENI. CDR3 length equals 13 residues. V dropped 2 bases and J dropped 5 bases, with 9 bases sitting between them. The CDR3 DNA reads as TGTGCCAGCTCACCAGATGAGGCGTATGGCTACACCTTC. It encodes CASSPDEAYGYTF.

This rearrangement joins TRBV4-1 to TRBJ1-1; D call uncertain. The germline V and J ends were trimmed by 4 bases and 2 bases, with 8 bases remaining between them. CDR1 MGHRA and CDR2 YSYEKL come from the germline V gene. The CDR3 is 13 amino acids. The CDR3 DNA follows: TGCGCCAGCAGCCTCGGGGAAAACACTGAAGCTTTCTTT. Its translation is CASSLGENTEAFF.

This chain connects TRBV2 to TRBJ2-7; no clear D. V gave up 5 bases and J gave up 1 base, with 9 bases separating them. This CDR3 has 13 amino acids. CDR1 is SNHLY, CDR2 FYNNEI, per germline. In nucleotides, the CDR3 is TGTGCCAGCAGTTTGACTGCTTCCTACGAGCAGTACTTC. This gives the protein CASSLTASYEQYF.

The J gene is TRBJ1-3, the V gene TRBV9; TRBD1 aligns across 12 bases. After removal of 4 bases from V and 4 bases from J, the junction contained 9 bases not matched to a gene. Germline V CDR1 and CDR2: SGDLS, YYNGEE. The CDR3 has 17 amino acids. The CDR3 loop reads CASSPTGQGAKGNTIYF. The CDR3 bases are TGTGCCAGCAGCCCCACGGGACAGGGGGCGAAAGGAAACACCATATATTTT.

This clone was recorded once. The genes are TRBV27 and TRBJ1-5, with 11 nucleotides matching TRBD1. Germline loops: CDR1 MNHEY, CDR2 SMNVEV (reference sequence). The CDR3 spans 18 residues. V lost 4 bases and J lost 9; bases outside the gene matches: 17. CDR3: CASSSGTGGAPNRGPQHF. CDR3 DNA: TGTGCCAGCAGTTCGGGGACAGGGGGGGCCCCCAACCGGGGGCCCCAGCATTTT.

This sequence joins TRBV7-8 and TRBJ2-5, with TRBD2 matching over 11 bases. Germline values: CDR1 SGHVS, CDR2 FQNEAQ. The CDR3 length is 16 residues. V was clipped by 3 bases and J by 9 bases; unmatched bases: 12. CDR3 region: CASSFGTSGPKGAQYF. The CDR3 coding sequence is TGTGCCAGCAGCTTCGGGACTAGCGGTCCAAAAGGGGCCCAGTACTTC. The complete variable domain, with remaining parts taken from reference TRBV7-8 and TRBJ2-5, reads GAGVSQSPRYKVAKRGQDVALRCDPISGHVSLFWYQQALGQGPEFLTYFQNEAQLDKSGLPSDRFFAERPEGSVSTLKIQRTQQEDSAVYLCASSFGTSGPKGAQYFGPGTRLLVL.

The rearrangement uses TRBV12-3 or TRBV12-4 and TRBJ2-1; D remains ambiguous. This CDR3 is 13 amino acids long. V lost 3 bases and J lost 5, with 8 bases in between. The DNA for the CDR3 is TGTGCCAGCAGTTTCCCCCCCGACAATGAGCAGTTCTTC. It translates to CASSFPPDNEQFF.

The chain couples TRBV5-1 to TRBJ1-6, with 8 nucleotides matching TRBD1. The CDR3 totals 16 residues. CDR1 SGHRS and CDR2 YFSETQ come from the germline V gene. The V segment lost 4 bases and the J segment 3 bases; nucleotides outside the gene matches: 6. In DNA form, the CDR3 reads TGCGCCAGCAGCGCACGGACAGGGTTCTATAATTCACCCCTCCACTTT. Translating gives CASSARTGFYNSPLHF. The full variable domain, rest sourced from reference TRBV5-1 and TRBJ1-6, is KAGVTQTPRYLIKTRGQQVTLSCSPISGHRSVSWYQQTPGQGLQFLFEYFSETQRNKGNFPGRFSGRQFSNSRSEMNVSTLELGDSALYLCASSARTGFYNSPLHFGNGTRLTVT.

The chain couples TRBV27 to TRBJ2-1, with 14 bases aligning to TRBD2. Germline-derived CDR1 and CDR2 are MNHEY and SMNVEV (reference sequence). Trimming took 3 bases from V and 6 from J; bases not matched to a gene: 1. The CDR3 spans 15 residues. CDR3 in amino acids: CASSLTSGRANEQFF. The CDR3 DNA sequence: TGTGCCAGCAGTTTGACTAGCGGGAGGGCCAATGAGCAGTTCTTC.

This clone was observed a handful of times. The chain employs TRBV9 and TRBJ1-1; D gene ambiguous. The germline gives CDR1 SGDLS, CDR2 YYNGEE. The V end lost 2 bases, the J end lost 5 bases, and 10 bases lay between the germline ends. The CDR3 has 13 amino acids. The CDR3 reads CASSVSSVTEAFF. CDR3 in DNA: TGTGCCAGCAGCGTCTCATCGGTGACTGAAGCTTTCTTT.

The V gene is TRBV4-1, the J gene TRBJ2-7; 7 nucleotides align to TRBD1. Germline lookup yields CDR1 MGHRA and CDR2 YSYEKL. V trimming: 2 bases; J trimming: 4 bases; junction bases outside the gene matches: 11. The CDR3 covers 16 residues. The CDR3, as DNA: TGCGCCAGCAGCCAAATCTACGGGACAGCCGATTACGAGCAGTACTTC. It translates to CASSQIYGTADYEQYF.

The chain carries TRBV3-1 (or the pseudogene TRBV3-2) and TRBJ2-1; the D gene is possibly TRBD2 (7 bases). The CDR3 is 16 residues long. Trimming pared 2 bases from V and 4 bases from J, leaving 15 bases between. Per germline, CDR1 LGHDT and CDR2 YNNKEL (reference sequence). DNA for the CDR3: TGTGCCAGCAGCCAAAGCCGGGGGGCATCGTACAATGAGCAGTTCTTC. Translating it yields CASSQSRGASYNEQFF.

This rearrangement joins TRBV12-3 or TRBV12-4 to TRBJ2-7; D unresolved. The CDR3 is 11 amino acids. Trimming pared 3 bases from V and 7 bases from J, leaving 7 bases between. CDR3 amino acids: CASSFLREQYF. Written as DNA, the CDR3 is TGTGCCAGCAGTTTTCTTCGTGAGCAGTACTTC.

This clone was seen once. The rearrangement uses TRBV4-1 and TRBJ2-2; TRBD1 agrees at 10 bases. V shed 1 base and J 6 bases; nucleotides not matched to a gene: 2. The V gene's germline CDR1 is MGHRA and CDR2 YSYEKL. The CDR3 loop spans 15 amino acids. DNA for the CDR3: TGCGCCAGCAGCCAAGGACAGGGGGCGTCCGGGGAGCTGTTTTTT. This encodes CASSQGQGASGELFF.

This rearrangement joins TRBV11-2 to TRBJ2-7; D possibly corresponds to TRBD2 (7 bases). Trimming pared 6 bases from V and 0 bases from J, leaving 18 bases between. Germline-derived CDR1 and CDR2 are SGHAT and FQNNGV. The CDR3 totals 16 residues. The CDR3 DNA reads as TGTGCCAGCAGGGCAGAAGGGGGAGGGAGCTCCTACGAGCAGTACTTC. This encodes CASRAEGGGSSYEQYF.

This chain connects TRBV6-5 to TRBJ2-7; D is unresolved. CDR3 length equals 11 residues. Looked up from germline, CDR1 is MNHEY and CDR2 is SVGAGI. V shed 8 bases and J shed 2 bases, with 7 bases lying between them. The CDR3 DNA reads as TGTGCCAGCGTGGCCGCCTACGAGCAGTACTTC. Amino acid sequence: CASVAAYEQYF.

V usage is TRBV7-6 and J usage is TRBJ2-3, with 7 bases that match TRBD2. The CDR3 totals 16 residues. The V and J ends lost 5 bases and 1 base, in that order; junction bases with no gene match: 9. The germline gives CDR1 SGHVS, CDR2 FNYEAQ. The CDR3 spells CASSLTGTIRTDTQYF. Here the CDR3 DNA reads TGTGCCAGCAGCCTAACCGGGACTATCCGCACAGATACGCAGTATTTT.

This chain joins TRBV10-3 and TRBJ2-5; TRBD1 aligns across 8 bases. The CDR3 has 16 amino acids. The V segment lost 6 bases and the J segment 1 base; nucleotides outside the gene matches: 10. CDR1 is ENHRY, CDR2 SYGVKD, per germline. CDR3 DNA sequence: TGTGCCATCAGCCCCAGGACAGGGAAGGCCCAAGAGACCCAGTACTTC. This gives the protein CAISPRTGKAQETQYF.

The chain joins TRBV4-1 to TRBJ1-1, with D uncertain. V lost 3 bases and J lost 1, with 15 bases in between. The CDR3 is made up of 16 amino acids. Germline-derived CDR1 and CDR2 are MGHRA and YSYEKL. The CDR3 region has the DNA TGCGCCAGCAGCCAGGACGGATTGGGAGGGAACACTGAAGCTTTCTTT. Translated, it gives CASSQDGLGGNTEAFF.

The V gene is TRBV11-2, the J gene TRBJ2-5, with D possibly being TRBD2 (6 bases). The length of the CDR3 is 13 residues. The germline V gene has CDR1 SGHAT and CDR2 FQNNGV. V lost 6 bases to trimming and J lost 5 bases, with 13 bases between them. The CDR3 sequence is CASRFGEVETQYF. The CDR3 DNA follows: TGTGCCAGCAGGTTTGGGGAGGTGGAGACCCAGTACTTC.